This T cell receptor (beta chain) was observed in a study of cytomegalovirus exposure and HLA in healthy donors. There are 14 residues in the CDR3. Trimming left V 6 bases short and J 6 bases short, with 14 bases between. The germline V gene encodes CDR1 MNHNY and CDR2 SVGAGI (reference sequence). On this clone: Antigen: not known.

The PCR employed 60 Vbeta primers together with 13 Jbeta primers. Only in-frame clones appear in the TCRdb table, and some are missing; sequencing was by immunoSEQ multiplex PCR. The sample has 150,000 or so clones, about three quarters seen once. Regarding the study as a whole: Earlier analysis looked at TCR beta V segments, and most were productive about 90% or about 30% of the time. The majority of CMV-associated TCR beta chains were reported as apparently HLA-restricted in a later analysis.

The genes are TRBV6-6 and TRBJ2-2, with D possibly TRBD2 on 5 matching bases. Sequenced: PBMCs. The TCR originated in a woman aged 45 to 65 in good health and CMV-seropositive. The CDR3 nucleotides read TGTGCCAGCAGGCTGTGGGGAGTGGCCGGGGAGCTGTTTTTT. Translated: CASRLWGVAGELFF.